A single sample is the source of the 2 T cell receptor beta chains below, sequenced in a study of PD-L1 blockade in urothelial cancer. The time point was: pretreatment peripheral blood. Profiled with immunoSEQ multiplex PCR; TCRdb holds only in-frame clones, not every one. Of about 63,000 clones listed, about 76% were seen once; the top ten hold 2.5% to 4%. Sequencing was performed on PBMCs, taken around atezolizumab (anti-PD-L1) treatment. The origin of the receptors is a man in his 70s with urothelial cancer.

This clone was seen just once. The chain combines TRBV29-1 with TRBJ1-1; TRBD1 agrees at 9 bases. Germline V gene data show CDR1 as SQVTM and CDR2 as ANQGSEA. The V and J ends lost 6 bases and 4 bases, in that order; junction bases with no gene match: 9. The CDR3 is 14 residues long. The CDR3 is CSVDPGQGGTEAFF. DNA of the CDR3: TGCAGCGTAGATCCGGGACAGGGTGGCACTGAAGCTTTCTTT.

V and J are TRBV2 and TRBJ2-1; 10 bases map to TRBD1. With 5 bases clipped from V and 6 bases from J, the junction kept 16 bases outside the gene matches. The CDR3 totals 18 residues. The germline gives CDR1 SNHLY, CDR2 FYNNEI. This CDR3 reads CASSHPGQGFRRGNEQFF. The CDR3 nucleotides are TGTGCCAGCAGTCACCCGGGACAGGGGTTTAGAAGAGGCAATGAGCAGTTCTTC.